Below are 22 T cell receptor beta chains sequenced from a single sample in a study of blood T cell repertoires in COVID-19. Clones were sequenced by immunoSEQ multiplex PCR, and TCRdb holds only the in-frame ones, with some missing. The sample carries some 74,000 clones, around 88% recorded once. The sequenced material came from peripheral blood. These receptors came from a woman older than 75 with acute or convalescent COVID-19.

CDR3 nucleotide sequence: TGTGCCAGCAGGTATCAGGTTTACACTGAAGCTTTCTTT. Translated: CASRYQVYTEAFF. The chain is built from TRBV27 and TRBJ1-1; D ambiguous. CDR3 length: 13 residues. The V end lost 6 bases, the J end lost 3 bases, and 11 bases lay between the germline ends. CDR1 MNHEY and CDR2 SMNVEV come from the germline V gene (reference sequence).

This clone was picked up one time. The rearrangement joins TRBV12-5 to TRBJ2-3; tentatively, D is TRBD2 (5 bases). Germline V gene lookup returns CDR1 LGHNT and CDR2 FRNRAP. The CDR3 covers 14 residues. Trimming removed 5 bases at V and 0 bases at J, with 9 bases between. CDR3 sequence (DNA): TGTGCTAGTGGTATAGGACTGAGCACAGATACGCAGTATTTT. Its translation: CASGIGLSTDTQYF.

The rearrangement uses TRBV10-3 and TRBJ1-2, with 12 bases aligning to TRBD1. Germline CDR1 ENHRY, CDR2 SYGVKD. Trimming cost V 7 bases and J 0 bases; bases outside gene matches: 9. The CDR3 runs 17 residues. The CDR3 spells CAITPGTGGASNYGYTF. The CDR3 bases are TGTGCCATCACTCCCGGGACAGGGGGCGCTTCTAACTATGGCTACACCTTC.

This chain's CDR3 is CASSAIGTGVEQFF. The CDR3 DNA is TGCGCCAGCAGCGCGATCGGGACAGGGGTCGAGCAGTTCTTC. The chain carries TRBV5-1 and TRBJ2-1; 10 bases agree with TRBD1. This CDR3 region has 14 residues. Germline V lookup: CDR1 SGHRS, CDR2 YFSETQ. Trimming removed 4 bases from V and 10 bases from J; junction bases left unmatched: 8.

V and J are TRBV5-8 and TRBJ1-1; D is undetermined. The CDR3 spans 13 residues. V dropped 2 bases and J dropped 1 base, with 6 bases sitting between them. CDR1 is SGHTS and CDR2 is YDEGEE in the germline V gene. CDR3 nucleotides: TGTGCCAGCAGCTTCTCGTGGAACACTGAAGCTTTCTTT. Amino acid sequence: CASSFSWNTEAFF.

The CDR3 DNA is TGTGCAAGTCGCTTAGGCCCCCCGGGCACAGATACGCAGTATTTT. It encodes CASRLGPPGTDTQYF. The chain couples TRBV12-2 to TRBJ2-3; TRBD2 is taken as the D call from the table, unchecked against the DNA. TRBV12-2 is assigned pseudogene status. The CDR3 covers 15 residues.

V is TRBV27 and J is TRBJ1-6; D is unresolved. Germline V lookup: CDR1 MNHEY, CDR2 SMNVEV (reference sequence). This CDR3 has 14 amino acids. With 5 bases removed from V and 9 bases from J, the gap between germline ends came to 14 bases. The CDR3 DNA follows: TGTGCCAGCAGTCCCCTGACCGGCGGTTCACCCCTCCACTTT. This sequence encodes CASSPLTGGSPLHF.

The chain is built from TRBV7-2 and TRBJ2-4; tentatively, D is TRBD1 (6 bases). The CDR3 has 14 amino acids. V was clipped by 1 base and J by 8 bases, with 12 bases between them. Germline CDR1 reads SGHTA; CDR2 reads FQGNSA. CDR3 sequence (DNA): TGTGCCAGCAGCTTAGAGCCAGGGGTGGACATTCAGTACTTC. Its protein product is CASSLEPGVDIQYF.

The gene calls are TRBV21-1 and TRBJ2-1; the table gives TRBD1 as D, unverified against the DNA. TRBV21-1 is assigned pseudogene status. This CDR3 region has 12 residues. The CDR3 DNA follows: TGTGCCAGCAGGTACGACACTAATGAGCAGTTCTTC. This gives the protein CASRYDTNEQFF.

The gene calls are TRBV18 and TRBJ1-4; TRBD1 matches at 9 bases. J lost 8 bases, V lost 8 bases, and 6 bases had no gene match. The germline CDR1 and CDR2 sequences are KGHSH and LQKENI. The CDR3 runs 13 residues. CDR3 nucleotides: TGTGCCAGCCGGGGGACAGGGAAAGAAAAACTGTTTTTT. This codes for CASRGTGKEKLFF.

The rearrangement joins TRBV12-3 or TRBV12-4 to TRBJ1-1; D is uncertain. The CDR3 loop spans 11 amino acids. Trimming removed 5 bases at V and 7 bases at J, with 8 bases between. DNA for the CDR3: TGTGCCAGCAGTGACTTGAGTGAAGCTTTCTTT. It encodes CASSDLSEAFF.

The chain carries TRBV19 and TRBJ2-2, with 7 bases that match TRBD2. The CDR3 length is 17 residues. The junction had 14 bases not matched to a gene; V was cut back by 7 bases and J by 3 bases. Germline loops: CDR1 LNHDA, CDR2 SQIVND (reference sequence). CDR3 region: CASMRSGGRGDTGELFF. DNA of the CDR3: TGTGCCAGTATGAGGTCGGGCGGGAGAGGCGACACCGGGGAGCTGTTTTTT. The full variable domain, in which reference TRBV19 and TRBJ2-2 provide the parts outside the CDR3, is DGGITQSPKYLFRKEGQNVTLSCEQNLNHDAMYWYRQDPGQGLRLIYYSQIVNDFQKGDIAEGYSVSREKKESFPLTVTSAQKNPTAFYLCASMRSGGRGDTGELFFGEGSRLTVL.

This chain joins TRBV7-2 and TRBJ2-5; possible D gene TRBD1, 5 bases. Between the trimmed V and J ends, which lost 8 bases and 1 base, there was a span of 11 bases. CDR3 length: 13 residues. Germline loops: CDR1 SGHTA, CDR2 FQGNSA. The CDR3 is CASGKGSQETQYF. The CDR3 DNA is TGTGCCAGCGGCAAGGGGTCCCAAGAGACCCAGTACTTC.

This chain connects TRBV5-6 to TRBJ2-1, with 11 bases lining up with TRBD2. Trimming cost V 1 base and J 7 bases; bases outside gene matches: 7. This CDR3 contains 16 residues. The germline V gene encodes CDR1 SGHDT and CDR2 YYEEEE. The CDR3 nucleotides are TGTGCCAGCAGCTTGCCGATAGCGGGGGGGCAAAATGAGCAGTTCTTC. This gives the protein CASSLPIAGGQNEQFF.

V and J are TRBV20-1 and TRBJ1-1; D perhaps matches TRBD1 (5 bases). V shed 2 bases and J shed 10 bases, with 11 bases lying between them. The CDR3 length is 11 residues. The germline V gene has CDR1 DFQATT and CDR2 SNEGSKA (reference sequence). The CDR3 here is CSARQGKVAFF. The CDR3, as DNA: TGCAGTGCTAGACAGGGTAAAGTAGCTTTCTTT.

In its sample, this clone was seen a few times. One junction end does not reproduce the germline sequence, and a read error may be involved. This sequence joins TRBV19 and TRBJ2-5, with TRBD2 identical over 10 bases. The CDR3 loop spans 15 amino acids. CDR1 and CDR2 from the germline V gene are LNHDA and SQIVND (reference sequence). CDR3 in DNA: TGTGCCAGACCTAGCGGGGGTCCCCAACCAGAGGCCCAGTACTTC. This codes for CARPSGGPQPEAQYF.

The rearrangement joins TRBV7-8 to TRBJ2-3, with TRBD2 as a possible D gene (6 bases). Between the trimmed V and J ends, which lost 2 bases and 5 bases, there was a span of 8 bases. The CDR3 loop spans 13 amino acids. CDR1 is SGHVS, CDR2 FQNEAQ, per germline. The CDR3 DNA reads as TGTGCCAGCAGCTTATGGGGGGAAGATACGCAGTATTTT. Residues: CASSLWGEDTQYF.

The chain uses TRBV5-1 and TRBJ1-6; 9 nucleotides align to TRBD1. Trimming at V came to 4 bases and at J to 3 bases, leaving 8 bases not matched to a gene. The CDR3 extends over 17 amino acids. Germline CDR1 is SGHRS and CDR2 is YFSETQ. The CDR3 coding sequence is TGCGCCAGCAGCCAACGGACAGGGGCCCTCTATAATTCACCCCTCCACTTT. Protein: CASSQRTGALYNSPLHF.

This chain connects TRBV18 to TRBJ2-7; D not certain. The germline V gene has CDR1 KGHSH and CDR2 LQKENI. With 5 bases removed from V and 1 base from J, the gap between germline ends came to 12 bases. This CDR3 region has 14 residues. CDR3 DNA: TGTGCCAGCTCATCCGACATTCAATCCTACGAGCAGTACTTC. Residues: CASSSDIQSYEQYF.

This chain uses TRBV6-1 with TRBJ2-6; D uncertain. The V and J ends lost 2 bases and 1 base respectively, with 9 bases between them. CDR1 is MNHNS, CDR2 SASEGT, per germline. The CDR3 contains 16 residues. The CDR3 reads CASSEWSVSGANVLTF. The CDR3 coding sequence is TGTGCCAGCAGTGAATGGTCAGTTTCTGGGGCCAACGTCCTGACTTTC.

This clone was detected once. The DNA for the CDR3 is TGTGCCAGCAGTTACGAGGCTAGTGAGCAGTTCTTC. This gives the protein CASSYEASEQFF. V is TRBV6-2 or TRBV6-3 and J is TRBJ2-1; D unclear. The V end was cut by 2 bases, the J end by 9 bases, with 8 bases between. The CDR3 has 12 residues. Germline CDR1 and CDR2: MNHEY and SVGEGT.

The chain uses TRBV6-1 and TRBJ1-3; unclear D gene. Trimming stripped 0 bases from V and 1 base from J, with 13 bases between. This CDR3 has 17 amino acids. Germline loops: CDR1 MNHNS, CDR2 SASEGT. The CDR3 coding sequence is TGTGCCAGCAGTGAAGCTCTTAATCAGGCGTCTGGAAACACCATATATTTT. It codes for CASSEALNQASGNTIYF.